The TCR beta chain described here comes from a study of graft-versus-host responses after intestinal transplantation. Study details: Each transplant was multivisceral, liver-intestinal, or isolated intestinal. Study outcomes and limitations: Recipient-marrow GvH clones were detected, some having first appeared in ileum or blood.

The CDR3 has 14 residues. The V gene's germline CDR1 is SGHRS and CDR2 YFSETQ. The V end lost 1 base, the J end lost 7 bases, and 14 bases lay between the germline ends. Turning to this clone: The antigen is not known.

Some clones are missing from TCRdb's copy, which holds only in-frame ones; the method was immunoSEQ multiplex PCR. The sample holds some 100,000 clones, around 93% seen once. This chain joins TRBV5-1 and TRBJ1-2; possible D gene TRBD1, 5 bases. The TCR comes from a human donor who was the organ donor for an intestinal transplant. The specimen was unstimulated CD8+ T cells sorted from spleen or lymph node cells, collected before transplant. The CDR3 DNA reads as TGCGCCAGCAGCTTGTTCGGCAGGGAAGTTGGCTACACCTTC. Protein sequence: CASSLFGREVGYTF.